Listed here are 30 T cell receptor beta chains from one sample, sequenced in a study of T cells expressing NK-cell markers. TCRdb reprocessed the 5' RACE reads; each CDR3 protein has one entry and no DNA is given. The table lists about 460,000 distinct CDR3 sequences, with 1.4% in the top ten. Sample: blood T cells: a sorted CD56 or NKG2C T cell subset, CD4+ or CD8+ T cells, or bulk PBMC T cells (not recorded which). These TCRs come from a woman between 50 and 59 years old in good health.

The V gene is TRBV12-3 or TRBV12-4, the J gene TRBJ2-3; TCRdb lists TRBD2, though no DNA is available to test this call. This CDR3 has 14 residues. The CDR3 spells CASRASVEGDTQYF.

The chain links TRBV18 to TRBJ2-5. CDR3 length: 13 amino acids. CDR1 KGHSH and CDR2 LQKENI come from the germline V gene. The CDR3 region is CASSPPAAETQYF.

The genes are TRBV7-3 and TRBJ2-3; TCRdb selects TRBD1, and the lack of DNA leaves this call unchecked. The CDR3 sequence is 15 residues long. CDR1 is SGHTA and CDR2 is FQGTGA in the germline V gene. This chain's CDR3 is CASSPEGSLTDTQYF.

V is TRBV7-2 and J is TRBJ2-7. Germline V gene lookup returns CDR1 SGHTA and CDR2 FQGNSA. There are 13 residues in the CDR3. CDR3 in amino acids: CASSLDVAFEQYF.

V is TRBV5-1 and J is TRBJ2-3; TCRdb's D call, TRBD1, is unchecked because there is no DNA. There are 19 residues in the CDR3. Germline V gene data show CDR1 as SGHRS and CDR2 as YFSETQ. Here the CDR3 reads CASSLGRPGPVPYTDTQYF. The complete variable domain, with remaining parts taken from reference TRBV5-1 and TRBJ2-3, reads KAGVTQTPRYLIKTRGQQVTLSCSPISGHRSVSWYQQTPGQGLQFLFEYFSETQRNKGNFPGRFSGRQFSNSRSEMNVSTLELGDSALYLCASSLGRPGPVPYTDTQYFGPGTRLTVL.

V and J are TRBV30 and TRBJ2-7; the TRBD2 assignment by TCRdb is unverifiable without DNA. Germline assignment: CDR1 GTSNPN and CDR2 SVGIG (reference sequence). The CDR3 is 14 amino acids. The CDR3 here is CAWARREGRDEQYF.

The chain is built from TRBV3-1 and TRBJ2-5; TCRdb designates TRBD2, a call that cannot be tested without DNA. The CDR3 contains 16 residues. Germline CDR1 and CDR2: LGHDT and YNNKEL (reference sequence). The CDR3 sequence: CASRRRLAGTQETQYF.

The CDR3 sequence is CASSLGEGTRSYNEQFF. The V gene is TRBV5-1, the J gene TRBJ2-1; TCRdb lists TRBD2, though no DNA is available to test this call. Germline V gene lookup returns CDR1 SGHRS and CDR2 YFSETQ. The CDR3 is 17 residues long.

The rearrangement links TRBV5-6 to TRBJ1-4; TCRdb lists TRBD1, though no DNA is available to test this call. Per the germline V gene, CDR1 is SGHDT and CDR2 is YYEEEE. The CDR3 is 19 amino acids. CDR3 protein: CASSPTSGQGASTNEKLFF. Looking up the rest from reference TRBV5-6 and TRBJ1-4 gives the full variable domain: DAGVTQSPTHLIKTRGQQVTLRCSPKSGHDTVSWYQQALGQGPQFIFQYYEEEERQRGNFPDRFSGHQFPNYSSELNVNALLLGDSALYLCASSPTSGQGASTNEKLFFGSGTQLSVL.

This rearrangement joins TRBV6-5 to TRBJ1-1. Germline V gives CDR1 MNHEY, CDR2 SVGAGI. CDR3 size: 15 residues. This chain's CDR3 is CASSFQRGFNTEAFF.

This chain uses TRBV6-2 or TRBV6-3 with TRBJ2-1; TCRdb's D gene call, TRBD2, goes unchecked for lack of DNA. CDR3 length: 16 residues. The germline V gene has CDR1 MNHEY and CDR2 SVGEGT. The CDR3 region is CASSSALAGDLGEQFF.

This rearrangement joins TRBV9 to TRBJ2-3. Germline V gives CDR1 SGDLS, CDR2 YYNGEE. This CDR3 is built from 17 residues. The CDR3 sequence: CASSVVQAEFSTDTQYF.

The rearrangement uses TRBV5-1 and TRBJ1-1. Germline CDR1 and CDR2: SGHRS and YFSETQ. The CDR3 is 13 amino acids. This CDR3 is CASSSDTNTEAFF.

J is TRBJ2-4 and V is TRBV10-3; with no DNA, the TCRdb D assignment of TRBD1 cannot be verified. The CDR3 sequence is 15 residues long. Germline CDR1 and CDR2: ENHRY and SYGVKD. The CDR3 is CAIRATGTGRNIQYF.

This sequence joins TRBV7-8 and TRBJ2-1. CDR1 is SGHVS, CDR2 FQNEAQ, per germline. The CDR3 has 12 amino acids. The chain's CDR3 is CASSSPSNEQFF.

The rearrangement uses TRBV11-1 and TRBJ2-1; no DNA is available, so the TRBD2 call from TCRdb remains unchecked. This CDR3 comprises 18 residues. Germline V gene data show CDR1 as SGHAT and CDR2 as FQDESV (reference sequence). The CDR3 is CASSLAPGGAGQGHEQFF.

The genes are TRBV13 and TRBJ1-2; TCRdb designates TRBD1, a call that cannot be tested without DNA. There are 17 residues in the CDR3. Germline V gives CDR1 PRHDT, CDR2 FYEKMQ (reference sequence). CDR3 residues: CASSLSPTGEGSYGYTF.

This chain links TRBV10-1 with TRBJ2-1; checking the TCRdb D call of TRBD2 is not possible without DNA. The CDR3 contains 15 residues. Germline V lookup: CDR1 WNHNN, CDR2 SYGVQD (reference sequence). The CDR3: CASSDSGSAYNEQFF.

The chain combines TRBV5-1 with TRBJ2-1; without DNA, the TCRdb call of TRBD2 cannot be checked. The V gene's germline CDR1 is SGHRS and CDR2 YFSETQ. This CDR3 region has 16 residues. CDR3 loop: CASSLVRARVYNEQFF.

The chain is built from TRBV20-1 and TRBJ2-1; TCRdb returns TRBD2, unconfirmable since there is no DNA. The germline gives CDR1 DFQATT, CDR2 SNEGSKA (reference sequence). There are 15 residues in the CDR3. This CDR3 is CSALSNRQSKGEQFF.

CDR3 region: CASSVGSREDTQYF. The V and J genes are TRBV9 and TRBJ2-3. Germline loops: CDR1 SGDLS, CDR2 YYNGEE. This CDR3 spans 14 amino acids.

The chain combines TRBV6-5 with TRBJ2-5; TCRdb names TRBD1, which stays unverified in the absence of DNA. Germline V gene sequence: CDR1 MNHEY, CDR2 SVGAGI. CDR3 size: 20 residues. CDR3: CASSYSSADNQGYYQETQYF.

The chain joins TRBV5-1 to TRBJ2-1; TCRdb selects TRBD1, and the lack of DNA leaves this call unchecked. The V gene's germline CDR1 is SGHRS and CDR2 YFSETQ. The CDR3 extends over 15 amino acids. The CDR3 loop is CASSLHTGQGSEQFF. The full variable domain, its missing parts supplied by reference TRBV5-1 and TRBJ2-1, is KAGVTQTPRYLIKTRGQQVTLSCSPISGHRSVSWYQQTPGQGLQFLFEYFSETQRNKGNFPGRFSGRQFSNSRSEMNVSTLELGDSALYLCASSLHTGQGSEQFFGPGTRLTVL.

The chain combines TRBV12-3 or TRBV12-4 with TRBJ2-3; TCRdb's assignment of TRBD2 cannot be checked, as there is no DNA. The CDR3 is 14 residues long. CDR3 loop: CASIDSQVTDTQYF.

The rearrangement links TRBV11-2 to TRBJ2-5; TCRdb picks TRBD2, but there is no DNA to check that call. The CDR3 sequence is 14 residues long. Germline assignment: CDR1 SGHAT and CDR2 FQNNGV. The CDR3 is CASSRRGLTETQYF.

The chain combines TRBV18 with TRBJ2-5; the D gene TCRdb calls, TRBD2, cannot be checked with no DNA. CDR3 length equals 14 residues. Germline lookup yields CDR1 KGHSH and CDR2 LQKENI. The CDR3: CASSPGPQGETQYF. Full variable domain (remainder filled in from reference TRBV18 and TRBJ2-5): NAGVMQNPRHLVRRRGQEARLRCSPMKGHSHVYWYRQLPEEGLKFMVYLQKENIIDESGMPKERFSAEFPKEGPSILRIQQVVRGDSAAYFCASSPGPQGETQYFGPGTRLLVL.

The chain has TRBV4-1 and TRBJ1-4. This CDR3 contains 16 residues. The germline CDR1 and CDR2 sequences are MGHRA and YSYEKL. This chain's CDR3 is CASSQEIALTNEKLFF.

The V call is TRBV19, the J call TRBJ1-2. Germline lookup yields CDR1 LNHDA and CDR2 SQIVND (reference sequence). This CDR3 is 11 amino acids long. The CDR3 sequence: CAIRFGEGYTF. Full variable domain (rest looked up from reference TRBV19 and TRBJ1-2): DGGITQSPKYLFRKEGQNVTLSCEQNLNHDAMYWYRQDPGQGLRLIYYSQIVNDFQKGDIAEGYSVSREKKESFPLTVTSAQKNPTAFYLCAIRFGEGYTFGSGTRLTVV.

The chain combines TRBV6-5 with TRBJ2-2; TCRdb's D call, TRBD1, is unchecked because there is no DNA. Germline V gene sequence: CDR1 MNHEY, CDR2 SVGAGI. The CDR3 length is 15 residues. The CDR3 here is CASSPPGQGFKELFF.

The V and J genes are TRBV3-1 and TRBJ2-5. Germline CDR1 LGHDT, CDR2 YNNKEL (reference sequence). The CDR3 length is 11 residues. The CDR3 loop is CASSARGTQYF.